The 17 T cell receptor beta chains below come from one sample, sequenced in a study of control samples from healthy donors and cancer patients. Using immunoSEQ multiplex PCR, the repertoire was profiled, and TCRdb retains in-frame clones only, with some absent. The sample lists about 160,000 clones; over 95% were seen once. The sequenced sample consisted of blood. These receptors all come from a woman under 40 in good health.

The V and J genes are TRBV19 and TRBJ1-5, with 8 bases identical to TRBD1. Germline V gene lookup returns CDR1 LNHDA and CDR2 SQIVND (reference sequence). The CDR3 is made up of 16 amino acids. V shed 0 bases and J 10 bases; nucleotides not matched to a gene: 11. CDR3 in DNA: TGTGCCAGTAGTATAGAAGGAATGGACAGGGCGAAACCCCAGCATTTT. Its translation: CASSIEGMDRAKPQHF.

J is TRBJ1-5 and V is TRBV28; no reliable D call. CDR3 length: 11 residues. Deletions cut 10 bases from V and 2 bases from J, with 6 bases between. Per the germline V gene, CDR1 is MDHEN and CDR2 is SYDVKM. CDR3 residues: CATDRNQPQHF. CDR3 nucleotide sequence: TGTGCCACCGACCGCAATCAGCCCCAGCATTTT.

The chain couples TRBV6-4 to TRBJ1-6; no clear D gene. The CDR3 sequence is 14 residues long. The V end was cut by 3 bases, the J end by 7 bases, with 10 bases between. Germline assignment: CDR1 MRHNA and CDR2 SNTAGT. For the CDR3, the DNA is TGTGCCAGCAGTGAGGGAATACCCAATTCACCCCTCCACTTT. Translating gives CASSEGIPNSPLHF.

The CDR3 DNA reads TGTGCCAGCAGCATCGATCCGAAGCCCTACAATGAGCAGTTCTTC. Amino acid sequence: CASSIDPKPYNEQFF. The J gene is TRBJ2-1, the V gene TRBV9; no reliable D call. This CDR3 is 15 amino acids long. V was pared by 4 bases and J by 2 bases, with 13 bases between. Germline V CDR1 and CDR2: SGDLS, YYNGEE.

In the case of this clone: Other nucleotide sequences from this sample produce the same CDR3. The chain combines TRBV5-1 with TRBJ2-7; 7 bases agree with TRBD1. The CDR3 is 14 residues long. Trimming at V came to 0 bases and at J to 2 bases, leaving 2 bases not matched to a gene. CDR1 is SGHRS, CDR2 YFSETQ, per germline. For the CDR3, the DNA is TGCGCCAGCAGCTTGGGGACAGGACCCTACGAGCAGTACTTC. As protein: CASSLGTGPYEQYF.

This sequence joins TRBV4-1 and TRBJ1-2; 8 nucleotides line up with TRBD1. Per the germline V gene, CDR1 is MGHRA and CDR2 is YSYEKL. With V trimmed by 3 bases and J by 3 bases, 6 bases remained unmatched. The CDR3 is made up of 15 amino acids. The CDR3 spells CASSHAGGLDYGYTF. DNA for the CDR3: TGCGCCAGCAGCCACGCAGGGGGCTTGGACTATGGCTACACCTTC.

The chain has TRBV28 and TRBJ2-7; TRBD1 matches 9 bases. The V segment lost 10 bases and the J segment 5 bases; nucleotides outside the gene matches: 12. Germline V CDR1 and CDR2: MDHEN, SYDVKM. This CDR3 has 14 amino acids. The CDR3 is CATTRTGAFHEQYF. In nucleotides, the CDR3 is TGTGCCACTACGCGGACAGGGGCTTTCCACGAGCAGTACTTC.

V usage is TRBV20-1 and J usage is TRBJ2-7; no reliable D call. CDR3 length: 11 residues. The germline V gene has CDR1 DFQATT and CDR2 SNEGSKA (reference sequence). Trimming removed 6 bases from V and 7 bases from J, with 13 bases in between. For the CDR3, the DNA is TGCAGTGCCCTAACTCCCTTTGAGCAGTACTTC. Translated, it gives CSALTPFEQYF.

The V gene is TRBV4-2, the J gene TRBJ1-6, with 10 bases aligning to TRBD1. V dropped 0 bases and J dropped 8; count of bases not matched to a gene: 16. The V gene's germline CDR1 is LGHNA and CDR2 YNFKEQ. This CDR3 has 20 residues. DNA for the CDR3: TGTGCCAGCAGCCAAGACTGGGACAGGGGAAGCTCCCCAAGGGATTCACCCCTCCACTTT. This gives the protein CASSQDWDRGSSPRDSPLHF.

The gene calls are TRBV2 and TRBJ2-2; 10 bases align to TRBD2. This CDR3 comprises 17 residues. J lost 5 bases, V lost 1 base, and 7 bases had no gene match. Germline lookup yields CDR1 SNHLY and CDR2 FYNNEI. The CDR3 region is CASSEVTSGILTGELFF. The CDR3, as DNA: TGTGCCAGCAGTGAAGTTACTAGCGGGATATTGACCGGGGAGCTGTTTTTT.

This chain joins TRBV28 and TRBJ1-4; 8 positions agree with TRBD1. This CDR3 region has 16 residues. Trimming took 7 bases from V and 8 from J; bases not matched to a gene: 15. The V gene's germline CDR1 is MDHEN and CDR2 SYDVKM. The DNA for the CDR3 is TGTGCCAGCACCCCCGACAGGGGAGACGTGGGGGAAAAACTGTTTTTT. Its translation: CASTPDRGDVGEKLFF. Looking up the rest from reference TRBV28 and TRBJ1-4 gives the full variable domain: DVKVTQSSRYLVKRTGEKVFLECVQDMDHENMFWYRQDPGLGLRLIYFSYDVKMKEKGDIPEGYSVSREKKERFSLILESASTNQTSMYLCASTPDRGDVGEKLFFGSGTQLSVL.

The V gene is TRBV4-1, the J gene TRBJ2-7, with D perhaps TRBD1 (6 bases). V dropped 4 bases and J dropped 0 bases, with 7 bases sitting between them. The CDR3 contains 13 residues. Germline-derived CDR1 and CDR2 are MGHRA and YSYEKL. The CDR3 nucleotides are TGCGCCAGCAGCCGGGACACCTCCTACGAGCAGTACTTC. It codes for CASSRDTSYEQYF.

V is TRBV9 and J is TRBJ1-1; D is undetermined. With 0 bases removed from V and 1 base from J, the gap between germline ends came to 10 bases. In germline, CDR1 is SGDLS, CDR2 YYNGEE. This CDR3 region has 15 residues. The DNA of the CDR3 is TGTGCCAGCAGCGTAGGGGAGGGTTGGAACACTGAAGCTTTCTTT. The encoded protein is CASSVGEGWNTEAFF.

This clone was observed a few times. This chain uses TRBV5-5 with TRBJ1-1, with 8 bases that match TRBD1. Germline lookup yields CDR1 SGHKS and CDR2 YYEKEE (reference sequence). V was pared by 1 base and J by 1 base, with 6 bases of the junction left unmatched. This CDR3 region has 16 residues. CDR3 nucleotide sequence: TGTGCCAGCAGCTTGTCAGGGGACAGGAGGAACACTGAAGCTTTCTTT. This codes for CASSLSGDRRNTEAFF.

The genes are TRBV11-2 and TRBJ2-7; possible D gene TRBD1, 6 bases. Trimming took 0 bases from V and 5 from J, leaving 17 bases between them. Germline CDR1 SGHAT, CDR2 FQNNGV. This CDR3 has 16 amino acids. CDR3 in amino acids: CASSLDAARGEDEQYF. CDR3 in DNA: TGTGCCAGCAGCTTAGATGCGGCCAGGGGAGAGGACGAGCAGTACTTC.

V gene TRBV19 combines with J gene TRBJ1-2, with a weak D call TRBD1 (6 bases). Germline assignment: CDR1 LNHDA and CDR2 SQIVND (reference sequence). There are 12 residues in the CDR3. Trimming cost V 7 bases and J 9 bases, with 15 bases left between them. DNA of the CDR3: TGTGCCAGTAAGGATGCGGGGGCCCGCTACACCTTC. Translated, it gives CASKDAGARYTF. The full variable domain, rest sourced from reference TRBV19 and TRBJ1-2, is DGGITQSPKYLFRKEGQNVTLSCEQNLNHDAMYWYRQDPGQGLRLIYYSQIVNDFQKGDIAEGYSVSREKKESFPLTVTSAQKNPTAFYLCASKDAGARYTFGSGTRLTVV.

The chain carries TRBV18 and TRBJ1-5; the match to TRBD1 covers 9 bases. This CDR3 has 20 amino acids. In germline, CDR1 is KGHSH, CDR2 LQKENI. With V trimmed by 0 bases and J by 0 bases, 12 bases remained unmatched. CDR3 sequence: CASSPPRTGQGGNSNQPQHF. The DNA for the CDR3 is TGTGCCAGCTCACCACCGAGGACGGGACAGGGAGGTAATAGCAATCAGCCCCAGCATTTT.